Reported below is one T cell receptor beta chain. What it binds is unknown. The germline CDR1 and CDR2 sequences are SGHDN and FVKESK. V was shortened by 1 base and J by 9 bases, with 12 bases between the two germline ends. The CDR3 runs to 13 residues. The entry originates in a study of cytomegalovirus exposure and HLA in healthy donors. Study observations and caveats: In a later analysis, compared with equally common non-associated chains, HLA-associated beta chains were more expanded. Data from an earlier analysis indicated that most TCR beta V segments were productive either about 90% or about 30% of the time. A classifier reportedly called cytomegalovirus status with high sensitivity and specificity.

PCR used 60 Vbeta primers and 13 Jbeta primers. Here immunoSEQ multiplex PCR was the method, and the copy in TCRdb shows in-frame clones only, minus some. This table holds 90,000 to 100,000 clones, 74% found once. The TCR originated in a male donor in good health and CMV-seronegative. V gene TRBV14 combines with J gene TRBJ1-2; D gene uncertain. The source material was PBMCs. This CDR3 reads CASSQGGWMSYTF. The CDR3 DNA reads TGTGCCAGCAGCCAAGGCGGGTGGATGAGCTACACCTTC. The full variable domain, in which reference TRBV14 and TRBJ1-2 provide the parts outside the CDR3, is EAGVTQFPSHSVIEKGQTVTLRCDPISGHDNLYWYRRVMGKEIKFLLHFVKESKQDESGMPNNRFLAERTGGTYSTLKVQPAELEDSGVYFCASSQGGWMSYTFGSGTRLTVV.